A single sample is the source of the 28 T cell receptor beta chains below, sequenced in a study of T-cell memory formation after mild COVID-19 (dated by TCRdb to the early 2020s). Library preparation was by 5' RACE. TCRdb lists the instrument as Illumina NovaSeq 6000. TCRdb reworked the public reads: Q25 trimming with fastp, MiXCR clone assembly, productive beta chains retained. For every CDR3 protein sequence, its rows merge into one entry that carries the most common genes and DNA. This sample is represented by around 450,000 distinct CDR3 sequences; 20% of them were singletons. Roughly 8.4% of the sample is in the top ten clones. Sequenced material: PBMCs or a T cell subset sorted from them (not recorded which). The receptors shown here come from an adult woman who had mild COVID-19 (a few samples of this study predate the infection). The sample titles of this study are shuffled in the database, so cell type and time point are left out; the donor was told from shared clones.

The genes are TRBV12-3 or TRBV12-4 and TRBJ2-3; TRBD2 aligns across 7 bases. V was pared by 6 bases and J by 3 bases, with 15 bases of the junction left unmatched. The CDR3 has 17 amino acids. The CDR3 here is CASRYHRGEGPTDTQYF. The CDR3 region has the DNA TGTGCCAGCAGATACCACCGAGGGGAGGGCCCGACAGATACGCAGTATTTT.

V gene TRBV12-3 or TRBV12-4 combines with J gene TRBJ1-1; D unclear. The CDR3 runs 12 residues. Trimming removed 6 bases from V and 3 bases from J, with 8 bases in between. The CDR3 DNA sequence: TGTGCCAGCAGGGTCGGCCACACTGAAGCTTTCTTT. It translates to CASRVGHTEAFF.

This clonotype came up a few times. The rearrangement joins TRBV9 to TRBJ2-1; a possible D gene is TRBD2 (6 bases). Germline V gives CDR1 SGDLS, CDR2 YYNGEE. Trimming took 4 bases from V and 4 from J, leaving 24 bases between them. This CDR3 contains 18 residues. The chain's CDR3 is CASSPMGLLAGTYNEQFF. CDR3 DNA: TGTGCCAGCAGCCCAATGGGACTTCTGGCGGGAACGTACAATGAGCAGTTCTTC.

This clonotype has at least ten counts. In DNA form, the CDR3 reads TGCAGTGCCTCGGGACAGTTGAACACTGAAGCTTTCTTT. It yields the protein CSASGQLNTEAFF. This sequence joins TRBV20-1 and TRBJ1-1, with 7 positions matching TRBD1. The CDR3 is made up of 13 amino acids. Trimming removed 6 bases from V and 0 bases from J; junction bases left unmatched: 4. CDR1 is DFQATT and CDR2 is SNEGSKA in the germline V gene (reference sequence).

Only a few counts were recorded for this clonotype. The rearrangement joins TRBV28 to TRBJ2-7, with TRBD2 matching 11 bases. V lost 4 bases, J lost 0 bases, and 8 bases stayed unmatched. CDR3 length equals 17 residues. In germline, CDR1 is MDHEN, CDR2 SYDVKM. As DNA, the CDR3 is TGTGCCAGCAGTTCGGGCCTAGCGGGGGGTTCCTCCTACGAGCAGTACTTC. Translation gives CASSSGLAGGSSYEQYF.

V and J are TRBV4-2 and TRBJ1-5; the match to TRBD1 covers 7 bases. V lost 1 base and J lost 1; bases outside the gene matches: 7. The CDR3 sequence is 17 residues long. Per germline, CDR1 LGHNA and CDR2 YNFKEQ. The chain's CDR3 is CASSQGEGALSNQPQHF. The CDR3 nucleotides read TGTGCCAGCAGCCAAGGAGAGGGGGCGTTGAGCAATCAGCCCCAGCATTTT.

In this sample, this clonotype turned up a few times. This chain joins TRBV7-3 and TRBJ2-3; TRBD1 is a possible D gene (7 bases). CDR3 length: 19 amino acids. V was cut by 1 base and J by 2 bases, with 22 bases left in between. Looked up from germline, CDR1 is SGHTA and CDR2 is FQGTGA. The CDR3: CASSLMSQGGRETTDTQYF. CDR3 nucleotide sequence: TGTGCCAGCAGCTTAATGAGTCAGGGGGGCCGGGAGACCACAGATACGCAGTATTTT.

The rearrangement links TRBV5-6 to TRBJ2-1; 11 positions match TRBD2. The CDR3 sequence is 16 residues long. Germline V gives CDR1 SGHDT, CDR2 YYEEEE. V gave up 0 bases and J gave up 12 bases; unmatched junction bases: 11. The CDR3 here is CASSLGLAGRSEGQFF. Written as DNA, the CDR3 is TGTGCCAGCAGCTTGGGACTAGCGGGGCGCTCCGAGGGGCAGTTCTTC. The full variable domain, rest sourced from reference TRBV5-6 and TRBJ2-1, is DAGVTQSPTHLIKTRGQQVTLRCSPKSGHDTVSWYQQALGQGPQFIFQYYEEEERQRGNFPDRFSGHQFPNYSSELNVNALLLGDSALYLCASSLGLAGRSEGQFFGPGTRLTVL.

V gene TRBV11-1 combines with J gene TRBJ2-3; 9 bases are shared with TRBD1. The CDR3 extends over 17 amino acids. The V and J ends lost 1 base and 0 bases, in that order; junction bases with no gene match: 5. The germline V gene has CDR1 SGHAT and CDR2 FQDESV (reference sequence). DNA of the CDR3: TGTGCCAGCAGCTTAGAGCACGGGACAGGGAGCACAGATACGCAGTATTTT. It encodes CASSLEHGTGSTDTQYF.

The rearrangement links TRBV29-1 to TRBJ2-1; D is uncertain. Germline V gene lookup returns CDR1 SQVTM and CDR2 ANQGSEA. CDR3 length: 14 residues. With 6 bases removed from V and 8 bases from J, the gap between germline ends came to 20 bases. CDR3 sequence reads: CSVDSPASMDEQFF. The CDR3 DNA follows: TGCAGCGTAGATTCACCGGCCTCAATGGATGAGCAGTTCTTC.

The gene calls are TRBV5-1 and TRBJ1-2; 9 nucleotides agree with TRBD1. This CDR3 spans 15 amino acids. Germline V gene lookup returns CDR1 SGHRS and CDR2 YFSETQ. Trimming took 1 base from V and 4 from J; bases not matched to a gene: 5. CDR3 loop: CASSLQQGAPYGYTF. DNA for the CDR3: TGCGCCAGCAGCTTGCAACAGGGGGCCCCCTATGGCTACACCTTC.

This clonotype was found a few times. The rearrangement uses TRBV5-1 and TRBJ1-1, with TRBD1 as a possible D gene (6 bases). Germline CDR1 is SGHRS and CDR2 is YFSETQ. The CDR3 is 13 residues long. The V end lost 1 base, the J end lost 8 bases, and 12 bases lay between the germline ends. CDR3 in amino acids: CASSLSGTREAFF. CDR3 DNA sequence: TGCGCCAGCAGCTTGAGCGGGACACGGGAAGCTTTCTTT.

In this sample, this clonotype turned up a few times. The CDR3 bases are TGTGCCAGCTCACCACAGGGGGCGGCTAATGAAAAACTGTTTTTT. Protein sequence: CASSPQGAANEKLFF. This rearrangement joins TRBV18 to TRBJ1-4, with 7 bases matching TRBD1. The CDR3 runs to 15 residues. In germline, CDR1 is KGHSH, CDR2 LQKENI. J gave up 3 bases and V 1 base, and 2 bases lay outside the gene matches.

The table lists this clonotype with a few counts. The V call is TRBV19, the J call TRBJ2-2; the match to TRBD2 covers 7 bases. The CDR3 covers 15 residues. Germline V gene data show CDR1 as LNHDA and CDR2 as SQIVND (reference sequence). V shed 2 bases, J shed 2 bases, and the junction held 2 bases outside the gene matches. CDR3 nucleotide sequence: TGTGCCAGTAGTATAAGCGGGGTCAACACCGGGGAGCTGTTTTTT. This encodes CASSISGVNTGELFF. The full variable domain, in which reference TRBV19 and TRBJ2-2 provide the parts outside the CDR3, is DGGITQSPKYLFRKEGQNVTLSCEQNLNHDAMYWYRQDPGQGLRLIYYSQIVNDFQKGDIAEGYSVSREKKESFPLTVTSAQKNPTAFYLCASSISGVNTGELFFGEGSRLTVL.

The rearrangement uses TRBV7-9 and TRBJ1-5, with D possibly TRBD1 on 5 matching bases. The CDR3 sequence is 17 residues long. Germline V gives CDR1 SEHNR, CDR2 FQNEAQ (reference sequence). V dropped 1 base and J dropped 2 bases, with 15 bases sitting between them. CDR3 sequence (DNA): TGTGCCAGCAGCTTAGGGGGCAGGGTGGAGGGCAATCAGCCCCAGCATTTT. Translated, it gives CASSLGGRVEGNQPQHF. Complete variable domain (other parts from reference TRBV7-9 and TRBJ1-5): DTGVSQNPRHKITKRGQNVTFRCDPISEHNRLYWYRQTLGQGPEFLTYFQNEAQLEKSRLLSDRFSAERPKGSFSTLEIQRTEQGDSAMYLCASSLGGRVEGNQPQHFGDGTRLSIL.

This clonotype has a count of ten or more. The chain links TRBV7-9 to TRBJ1-2; possible D gene TRBD1, 5 bases. CDR1 is SEHNR, CDR2 FQNEAQ, per germline (reference sequence). The germline V and J ends were trimmed by 5 bases and 3 bases, with 16 bases remaining between them. This CDR3 comprises 15 residues. The CDR3 is CASSGYRGSDYGYTF. DNA for the CDR3: TGTGCCAGCAGCGGCTATAGGGGCTCGGACTATGGCTACACCTTC.

V usage is TRBV6-6 and J usage is TRBJ2-5, with 9 bases fitting TRBD1. From germline, CDR1 is MNHNY and CDR2 SVGAGI (reference sequence). V was pared by 6 bases and J by 8 bases, with 4 bases of the junction left unmatched. The CDR3 has 12 residues. In DNA form, the CDR3 reads TGTGCCAGCAGACACACAGGGGGCACCCAGTACTTC. It codes for CASRHTGGTQYF.

This clonotype appeared a few times. The rearrangement links TRBV29-1 to TRBJ2-1; 11 bases line up with TRBD2. J was trimmed by 6 bases and V by 5 bases; bases with no gene match: 6. Germline V gene data show CDR1 as SQVTM and CDR2 as ANQGSEA. The CDR3 spans 14 residues. The CDR3: CSVIAGGLFNEQFF. As DNA, the CDR3 is TGCAGCGTTATAGCGGGGGGGCTTTTCAATGAGCAGTTCTTC.

This clonotype was counted only a few times. The V gene is TRBV9, the J gene TRBJ2-1; D could derive from TRBD1 or TRBD2 (6 bases each). The CDR3 length is 17 residues. The germline V and J ends were trimmed by 0 bases and 0 bases, with 13 bases remaining between them. CDR1 and CDR2 (germline): SGDLS, YYNGEE. CDR3 nucleotide sequence: TGTGCCAGCAGCGTAGACTCGGGGGCCTCCTCCTACAATGAGCAGTTCTTC. This sequence encodes CASSVDSGASSYNEQFF.

This sequence joins TRBV9 and TRBJ2-1, with 7 bases lining up with TRBD2. V lost 6 bases to trimming and J lost 6 bases; unmatched junction nucleotides: 9. The CDR3 loop spans 14 amino acids. Per the germline V gene, CDR1 is SGDLS and CDR2 is YYNGEE. The CDR3 nucleotides are TGTGCCAGCACTAGGCGGGAGTCGGTCAATGAGCAGTTCTTC. This translates into CASTRRESVNEQFF.

The chain is built from TRBV4-1 and TRBJ2-2; D not certain. The V and J ends lost 1 base and 6 bases respectively, with 6 bases between them. Germline CDR1 and CDR2: MGHRA and YSYEKL. The CDR3 contains 13 residues. CDR3 DNA: TGCGCCAGCAGCCAAGTTTTCTCCGGGGAGCTGTTTTTT. Encoded protein: CASSQVFSGELFF.

V gene TRBV12-3 or TRBV12-4 combines with J gene TRBJ2-1; D not resolved. This CDR3 region has 15 residues. V was shortened by 3 bases and J by 0 bases, with 9 bases between the two germline ends. CDR3 DNA sequence: TGTGCCAGCAGTTTGCGCATGAGCTCCTACAATGAGCAGTTCTTC. Translation: CASSLRMSSYNEQFF.

The J gene is TRBJ2-5, the V gene TRBV7-2; D is unresolved. Germline V gene data show CDR1 as SGHTA and CDR2 as FQGNSA. The CDR3 contains 15 residues. Trimming shortened V by 5 bases and J by 5 bases, and 18 bases separated the two germline ends. The CDR3 protein is CASSHVAAGGETQYF. For the CDR3, the DNA is TGTGCCAGCAGCCACGTAGCTGCTGGTGGGGAGACCCAGTACTTC.

This clonotype came up many times. CDR3 in DNA: TGTGCCAGCAGTGAAGAGGGGCCCCGCTATGGCTACACCTTC. Translation: CASSEEGPRYGYTF. This chain connects TRBV6-1 to TRBJ1-2; D is perhaps TRBD1 (5 bases). V was clipped by 1 base and J by 4 bases, with 10 bases between them. The CDR3 is 14 amino acids. Germline CDR1 reads MNHNS; CDR2 reads SASEGT.

This clonotype has just a few counts. The chain uses TRBV2 and TRBJ1-5; 9 bases line up with TRBD1. V lost 4 bases to trimming and J lost 7 bases; unmatched junction nucleotides: 2. In germline, CDR1 is SNHLY, CDR2 FYNNEI. The CDR3 covers 13 residues. The CDR3 spells CASSGTGEQPQHF. DNA of the CDR3: TGTGCCAGCAGTGGGACAGGGGAGCAGCCCCAGCATTTT.

Only a few counts were recorded for this clonotype. The CDR3 coding sequence is TGCAGTCCGGGGGCGGGCGCTATGAACACTGAAGCTTTCTTT. Amino acid sequence: CSPGAGAMNTEAFF. The rearrangement uses TRBV20-1 and TRBJ1-1, with D possibly being TRBD1 (6 bases). CDR3 size: 14 residues. Trimming shortened V by 8 bases and J by 0 bases, and 16 bases separated the two germline ends. Germline loops: CDR1 DFQATT, CDR2 SNEGSKA (reference sequence).

This clonotype was counted at least ten times. This chain uses TRBV5-1 with TRBJ2-7, with D maybe TRBD1 (5 bases). This CDR3 comprises 15 residues. V was pared by 0 bases and J by 2 bases, with 12 bases between. CDR1 and CDR2 from the germline V gene are SGHRS and YFSETQ. CDR3 amino acids: CASSLEGAQPYEQYF. CDR3 nucleotide sequence: TGCGCCAGCAGCTTGGAAGGGGCGCAACCCTACGAGCAGTACTTC.

The chain combines TRBV4-1 with TRBJ2-1; 10 positions match TRBD2. The CDR3 runs 16 residues. Losses at the gene ends were 2 bases for V and 1 base for J; bases not matched to a gene: 2. Germline V gives CDR1 MGHRA, CDR2 YSYEKL. In DNA, the CDR3 is TGCGCCAGCAGCCAACCGACTAGCGGGTCCTACAATGAGCAGTTCTTC. As protein: CASSQPTSGSYNEQFF.